Sequencing of this T cell receptor beta chain was carried out in a study of shared clonotypes between healthy human individuals. In regard to this clone: Its target is unknown.

Only in-frame clones appear in the TCRdb table, and some are missing; sequencing was by immunoSEQ multiplex PCR. Of 2 million to 2.5 million clones in the sample, 90% to 96% were seen once. Whole-study results and caveats: Only blood underwent sampling, and tissue repertoires likely differ. About 5% of naive CD4 clonotypes were shared across a few donors.

The CDR3 spans 15 residues. After removal of 2 bases from V and 2 bases from J, the junction contained 7 bases not matched to a gene. Germline assignment: CDR1 GTSNPN and CDR2 SVGIG (reference sequence). What was sequenced was naive CD4+ T cells sorted from blood. Noted subset: CD45RA+ positively selected. J is TRBJ2-3 and V is TRBV30, with TRBD2 identical over 7 bases. The TCR was taken from a man younger than 30 in good health. The CDR3 sequence is CAWSTSGKTTDTQYF. The DNA for the CDR3 is TGTGCCTGGAGTACCAGCGGGAAAACCACAGATACGCAGTATTTT.